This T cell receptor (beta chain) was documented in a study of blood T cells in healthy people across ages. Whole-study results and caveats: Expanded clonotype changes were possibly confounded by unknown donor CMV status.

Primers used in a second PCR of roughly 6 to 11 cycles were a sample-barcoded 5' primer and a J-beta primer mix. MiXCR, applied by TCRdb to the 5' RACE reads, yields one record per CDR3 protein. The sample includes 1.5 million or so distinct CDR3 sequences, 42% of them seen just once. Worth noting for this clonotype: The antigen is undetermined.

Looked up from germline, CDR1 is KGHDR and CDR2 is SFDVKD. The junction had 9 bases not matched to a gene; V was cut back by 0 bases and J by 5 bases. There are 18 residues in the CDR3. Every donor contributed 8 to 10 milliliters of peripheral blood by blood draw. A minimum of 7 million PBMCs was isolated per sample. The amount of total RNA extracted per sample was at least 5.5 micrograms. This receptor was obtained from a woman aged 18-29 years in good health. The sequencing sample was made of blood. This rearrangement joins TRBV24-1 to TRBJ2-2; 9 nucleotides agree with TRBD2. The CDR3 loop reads CATSDLDEAGGVTGELFF. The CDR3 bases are TGTGCCACCAGTGATTTGGACGAAGCGGGGGGCGTAACCGGGGAGCTGTTTTTT.